The entry that follows covers one T cell receptor (beta chain) sequence. The data were taken from a study of PD-L1 blockade in urothelial cancer. Overall study: At 6 weeks and at 3 weeks (second dose) after treatment start, blood was analyzed. Researchers found blood samples held a median of approximately 150,000 T cells.

V was trimmed by 1 base and J by 8 bases, leaving 8 bases between them. CDR3 size: 12 residues. Germline CDR1 reads LNHDA; CDR2 reads SQIVND (reference sequence). Some clones are missing from TCRdb's copy, which holds only in-frame ones; the method was immunoSEQ multiplex PCR. The sample has more than 95,000 clones; about 89% are singletons. Time point noted: peripheral blood 6 weeks after treatment start. Patients' urothelial carcinoma was locally advanced or metastatic. The J gene is TRBJ1-1, the V gene TRBV19; the D is unclear. The sequence was obtained from a man aged 60-69 years with urothelial cancer. The specimen was PBMCs, collected around atezolizumab (anti-PD-L1) treatment. CDR3 residues: CASSIGGGEAFF. The CDR3 DNA reads as TGTGCCAGTAGTATAGGAGGAGGGGAAGCTTTCTTT.